A selection of T cell receptor beta chains follows, all from one sample in a study of blood T cells in healthy people across ages. One entry per CDR3 protein results from TCRdb running MiXCR on the 5' RACE reads. The sample yields about 570,000 distinct CDR3 sequences, about a quarter seen once. These records were also assigned to another study, of T cells of mothers and their children.

Material for sequencing was blood. The receptors were gathered from a boy aged 2 to 10 in good health. CDR3s include the opening cysteine and the closing phenylalanine or tryptophan.

v_gene: TRBV23-1; j_gene: TRBJ1-5; CDR3aa: CASETAVGNQPQHF
v_gene: TRBV10-3; j_gene: TRBJ2-2; CDR3aa: CAIREPTGVTGELFF
v_gene: TRBV19; j_gene: TRBJ2-2; CDR3aa: CASKPAAGELFF
v_gene: TRBV12-3/TRBV12-4; j_gene: TRBJ1-4; CDR3aa: CASSLAQGAATNEKLFF
v_gene: TRBV7-8; j_gene: TRBJ1-2; CDR3aa: CASSLRSPDPSNYGYTF
v_gene: TRBV19; j_gene: TRBJ2-6; CDR3aa: CASSMEGRSGANVLTF
v_gene: TRBV7-9; j_gene: TRBJ2-3; CDR3aa: CASSLARGGLPMQYF
v_gene: TRBV19; j_gene: TRBJ2-1; CDR3aa: CASSIQGTLNEQFF
v_gene: TRBV12-3/TRBV12-4; j_gene: TRBJ1-1; CDR3aa: CASSQGTVNTGAFF
v_gene: TRBV9; j_gene: TRBJ2-3; CDR3aa: CASSEGWSSTDTQYF
v_gene: TRBV20-1; j_gene: TRBJ2-1; CDR3aa: CSAPNIGSRDEQFF
v_gene: TRBV29-1; j_gene: TRBJ2-2; CDR3aa: CSVAETVTGELFF
v_gene: TRBV5-6; j_gene: TRBJ1-3; CDR3aa: CASSLEGSRHTIYF
v_gene: TRBV5-1; j_gene: TRBJ2-7; CDR3aa: CASSLGGSDDEQYF
v_gene: TRBV27; j_gene: TRBJ1-2; CDR3aa: CASSLRGQGSPVWGYTF
v_gene: TRBV4-1; j_gene: TRBJ2-5; CDR3aa: CASSQVRSLWGETQYF
v_gene: TRBV7-8; j_gene: TRBJ2-5; CDR3aa: CASSLASSRETQYF
v_gene: TRBV7-9; j_gene: TRBJ2-1; CDR3aa: CASSLVPNEQFF
v_gene: TRBV19; j_gene: TRBJ2-7; CDR3aa: CASSIEDSVTYEQYF
v_gene: TRBV6-1; j_gene: TRBJ2-7; CDR3aa: CASSRGTSGIYEQYF
v_gene: TRBV7-9; j_gene: TRBJ1-2; CDR3aa: CASSSGPGYTF
v_gene: TRBV9; j_gene: TRBJ2-7; CDR3aa: CASSVAAIPTDEQYF
v_gene: TRBV12-3/TRBV12-4; j_gene: TRBJ2-2; CDR3aa: CASSNQGRTGELFF
v_gene: TRBV28; j_gene: NA; CDR3aa: CATSDRGPYEQYF
v_gene: TRBV20-1; j_gene: TRBJ2-3; CDR3aa: CSAQSGGTQYF
v_gene: TRBV28; j_gene: TRBJ1-2; CDR3aa: CASSLVYGTTNYGYTF
v_gene: TRBV18; j_gene: NA; CDR3aa: CASSTDRGVNEQFF
v_gene: TRBV20-1; j_gene: TRBJ1-1; CDR3aa: CSARDGDRASGTEAFF
v_gene: TRBV19; j_gene: TRBJ2-3; CDR3aa: CASSDKRTDTQYF
v_gene: TRBV7-2; j_gene: TRBJ2-3; CDR3aa: CASSLVSTDTQYF
v_gene: TRBV6-2/TRBV6-3; j_gene: TRBJ2-7; CDR3aa: CASNPAIGISYEQYF
v_gene: TRBV7-9; j_gene: TRBJ1-2; CDR3aa: CASNRGGNYGYTF
v_gene: TRBV7-2; j_gene: TRBJ2-1; CDR3aa: CASSLFYGSSYNEQFF
v_gene: TRBV24-1; j_gene: TRBJ2-3; CDR3aa: CATSDPRGRTDTQYF
v_gene: TRBV18; j_gene: TRBJ2-7; CDR3aa: CASSPATGIEQYF